This T cell receptor beta chain was captured by sequencing in a study of shared clonotypes between healthy human individuals. General study findings and limits: Generally, naive subsets came out with larger estimated richness than memory subsets. For naive CD4 cells, roughly 4.6% of clonotypes were shared across four donors.

This clone was detected only a few times. Its matching antigen is unknown. The sample holds other DNA sequences that translate to the same CDR3. Trimming cost V 1 base and J 0 bases, with 4 bases left between them. The CDR3 is made up of 14 amino acids. The germline V gene has CDR1 MNHEY and CDR2 SMNVEV (reference sequence). The method was immunoSEQ multiplex PCR; TCRdb's version includes in-frame clones alone and lacks a portion of them. Of approximately 810,000 clones in the sample, nearly 95% were seen once. Positively selected for CCR7, the CD45RO-negative cells used as naive CD8 cells excluded terminally differentiated effector memory CD45RA+ cells.

The source of this sequence is a man aged 30 to 39 in good health. The rearrangement links TRBV27 to TRBJ1-5; D not resolved. What was sequenced was naive CD8+ T cells sorted from blood. CDR3 in DNA: TGTGCCAGCAGTTTATTGGGTAGCAATCAGCCCCAGCATTTT. It translates to CASSLLGSNQPQHF.